One sample yielded the 18 T cell receptor beta chains listed below, sequenced in a study of blood T cell repertoires in COVID-19. TCRdb's table, derived via immunoSEQ multiplex PCR, lists solely in-frame clones and lacks some. Seen here are around 180,000 clones, around 77% observed once, and the top ten hold roughly 6.8%. Input material: peripheral blood. All receptors derive from a man between 70 and 80 years old with active or convalescent COVID-19.

The CDR3: CSVKTDASNYGYTF. In nucleotides, the CDR3 is TGCAGCGTTAAGACAGATGCCTCTAACTATGGCTACACCTTC. The chain carries TRBV29-1 and TRBJ1-2; TRBD1 is a possible D gene (5 bases). With 5 bases removed from V and 0 bases from J, the gap between germline ends came to 13 bases. The CDR3 has 14 residues. Germline CDR1 is SQVTM and CDR2 is ANQGSEA.

CDR3 in amino acids: CASSEGGTAYEQYF. CDR3 DNA sequence: TGTGCCAGCAGTGAGGGGGGGACCGCCTACGAGCAGTACTTC. The chain joins TRBV2 to TRBJ2-7; 7 bases are shared with TRBD2. V shed 3 bases, J shed 2 bases, and the junction held 4 bases outside the gene matches. The CDR3 sequence is 14 residues long. Per germline, CDR1 SNHLY and CDR2 FYNNEI.

J is TRBJ2-1 and V is TRBV5-1, with 9 positions matching TRBD2. The V gene end was trimmed by 0 bases and the J gene end by 7 bases; junction bases not matched to a gene: 2. CDR1 and CDR2 (germline): SGHRS, YFSETQ. The CDR3 length is 14 residues. CDR3 nucleotides: TGCGCCAGCAGCTTGGGGCGGGAGGGGAATGAGCAGTTCTTC. Encoded protein: CASSLGREGNEQFF.

The CDR3 is CASSTGQGLGELFF. As DNA, the CDR3 is TGTGCCAGCAGCACAGGACAGGGTTTGGGGGAGCTGTTTTTT. The chain recombines TRBV7-2 with TRBJ2-2; 8 bases line up with TRBD1. V lost 5 bases to trimming and J lost 8 bases; unmatched junction nucleotides: 7. Germline assignment: CDR1 SGHTA and CDR2 FQGNSA. The CDR3 is 14 amino acids.

The V and J genes are TRBV2 and TRBJ1-4; a possible D gene is TRBD1 (6 bases). The CDR3 length is 14 residues. V lost 6 bases and J lost 3, with 11 bases in between. CDR1 and CDR2 (germline): SNHLY, FYNNEI. CDR3 loop: CASREDRSNEKLFF. DNA of the CDR3: TGTGCCAGCAGAGAGGACAGATCTAATGAAAAACTGTTTTTT.

The rearrangement uses TRBV6-4 and TRBJ2-2, with 9 bases lining up with TRBD2. In germline, CDR1 is MRHNA, CDR2 SNTAGT. With V trimmed by 10 bases and J by 2 bases, 5 bases remained unmatched. The CDR3 is made up of 14 amino acids. CDR3 sequence (DNA): TGTGCCACCAGGGGACTAGCAAACACCGGGGAGCTGTTTTTT. Encoded protein: CATRGLANTGELFF.

The rearrangement links TRBV7-7 to TRBJ1-1; D remains unclear. The CDR3 runs to 9 residues. Deletions cut 5 bases from V and 11 bases from J, with 6 bases between. Germline CDR1 SSHAT, CDR2 FNYEAQ (reference sequence). CDR3 nucleotide sequence: TGTGCCAGCAGCCCGGAGGCTTTCTTT. This gives the protein CASSPEAFF.

This chain connects TRBV27 to TRBJ1-1; 7 bases fit TRBD1. The CDR3 has 16 residues. V lost 3 bases, J lost 0 bases, and 7 bases stayed unmatched. Per germline, CDR1 MNHEY and CDR2 SMNVEV (reference sequence). For the CDR3, the DNA is TGTGCCAGCAGTTTGACAGGGATTCGAATGAACACTGAAGCTTTCTTT. It translates to CASSLTGIRMNTEAFF.

The chain joins TRBV2 to TRBJ2-7; TRBD1 might be the D (5 bases). The V gene's germline CDR1 is SNHLY and CDR2 FYNNEI. The V end lost 5 bases, the J end lost 1 base, and 6 bases lay between the germline ends. The CDR3 covers 12 residues. The CDR3: CASSRTSYEQYF. CDR3 nucleotide sequence: TGTGCCAGCAGTCGGACATCCTACGAGCAGTACTTC.

This clone turned up a few times. The rearrangement joins TRBV9 to TRBJ2-1, with 8 positions matching TRBD2. CDR1 SGDLS and CDR2 YYNGEE come from the germline V gene. Germline trimming cut 4 bases from V and 1 base from J; bases unmatched to any gene: 7. There are 16 residues in the CDR3. The CDR3 nucleotides read TGTGCCAGCAGCCCCGAGATAGCGGGATCCTACAATGAGCAGTTCTTC. It specifies CASSPEIAGSYNEQFF.

This rearrangement joins TRBV12-3 or TRBV12-4 to TRBJ2-3; D is ambiguous. V shed 2 bases and J shed 5 bases, with 5 bases lying between them. The CDR3 has 12 residues. The CDR3 sequence is CASSLIGDTQYF. CDR3 in DNA: TGTGCCAGCAGTTTAATCGGAGATACGCAGTATTTT.

The rearrangement joins TRBV7-2 to TRBJ1-3, with D maybe TRBD1 (6 bases). Germline V gene sequence: CDR1 SGHTA, CDR2 FQGNSA. The CDR3 is 16 residues long. The germline V and J ends were trimmed by 2 bases and 0 bases, with 11 bases remaining between them. The CDR3 protein is CASSLNFRGSGNTIYF. CDR3 sequence (DNA): TGTGCCAGCAGCTTAAATTTCAGGGGCTCTGGAAACACCATATATTTT. The whole variable domain, filled in from reference TRBV7-2 and TRBJ1-3, reads GAGVSQSPSNKVTEKGKDVELRCDPISGHTALYWYRQSLGQGLEFLIYFQGNSAPDKSGLPSDRFSAERTGGSVSTLTIQRTQQEDSAVYLCASSLNFRGSGNTIYFGEGSWLTVV.

The chain recombines TRBV6-5 with TRBJ2-1, with D possibly matching TRBD2 (5 bases). The CDR3 runs to 14 residues. CDR1 and CDR2 from the germline V gene are MNHEY and SVGAGI. V lost 3 bases and J lost 8, with 14 bases in between. The CDR3 here is CASSYLSGGDEQFF. CDR3 DNA sequence: TGTGCCAGCAGTTATCTCTCCGGAGGTGATGAGCAGTTCTTC.

In its sample, this clone was seen many times. The chain combines TRBV6-2 or TRBV6-3 with TRBJ2-5, with D uncertain. The germline CDR1 and CDR2 sequences are MNHEY and SVGEGT. The length of the CDR3 is 14 residues. With 4 bases removed from V and 2 bases from J, the gap between germline ends came to 11 bases. For the CDR3, the DNA is TGTGCCAGCAGTTCCCGGCGGTCGCAAGAGACCCAGTACTTC. It is translated as CASSSRRSQETQYF.

The V gene is TRBV7-9, the J gene TRBJ2-7; the match to TRBD2 covers 8 bases. Trimming removed 11 bases from V and 0 bases from J; junction bases left unmatched: 12. The CDR3 totals 15 residues. Germline V gives CDR1 SEHNR, CDR2 FQNEAQ (reference sequence). The CDR3 sequence is CALPSLTSASYEQYF. The CDR3 nucleotides read TGTGCCCTTCCCTCATTGACTAGCGCCTCCTACGAGCAGTACTTC.

The V gene is TRBV30, the J gene TRBJ2-7; 8 nucleotides agree with TRBD1. CDR3 size: 12 residues. The junction had 4 bases not matched to a gene; V was cut back by 2 bases and J by 7 bases. Germline V gene data show CDR1 as GTSNPN and CDR2 as SVGIG (reference sequence). CDR3 in amino acids: CAWSRTGWEQYF. For the CDR3, the DNA is TGTGCCTGGAGTAGGACAGGGTGGGAGCAGTACTTC.

The chain combines TRBV9 with TRBJ2-7; the match to TRBD2 covers 7 bases. V gave up 4 bases and J gave up 6 bases; unmatched junction bases: 13. There are 15 residues in the CDR3. Germline-derived CDR1 and CDR2 are SGDLS and YYNGEE. Here the CDR3 reads CASSPRDYGVGEQYF. Written as DNA, the CDR3 is TGTGCCAGCAGCCCCCGGGACTACGGGGTAGGCGAGCAGTACTTC. Full variable domain (rest looked up from reference TRBV9 and TRBJ2-7): DSGVTQTPKHLITATGQRVTLRCSPRSGDLSVYWYQQSLDQGLQFLIQYYNGEERAKGNILERFSAQQFPDLHSELNLSSLELGDSALYFCASSPRDYGVGEQYFGPGTRLTVT.

The V call is TRBV30, the J call TRBJ1-4; D ambiguous. This CDR3 comprises 16 residues. Germline V gene data show CDR1 as GTSNPN and CDR2 as SVGIG (reference sequence). With 0 bases removed from V and 0 bases from J, the gap between germline ends came to 11 bases. The CDR3 spells CAWSVPLRATNEKLFF. As DNA, the CDR3 is TGTGCCTGGAGTGTACCTCTCCGAGCAACTAATGAAAAACTGTTTTTT.